This T cell receptor beta chain was sequenced for a study of lymphopenia after photon versus proton radiotherapy. Overall study findings and caveats: After the lymphocyte nadir, photon-treated repertoires showed oligoclonal expansion, especially of CD8+ Temra cells. Proton therapy kept repertoires fairly stable, unlike photons, which gained effector/memory cells.

Concerning this clone: Its cognate antigen is unknown.

Per germline, CDR1 MDHEN and CDR2 SYDVKM. The CDR3 runs 13 residues. The V end was cut by 5 bases, the J end by 0 bases, with 8 bases between. Sequenced by immunoSEQ multiplex PCR; TCRdb stores in-frame clones only, minus some. The sample gives 55,000 to 75,000 clones, under 95% of which show up once; approximately 2.9% is in the top ten. The sequence was obtained from a woman aged 70-85 years with pancreatic cancer. The specimen comprised peripheral blood, sampled from a patient treated with photon-based radiotherapy. The V and J genes are TRBV28 and TRBJ2-7; D unresolved. CDR3 loop: CASSPGYSYEQYF. CDR3 bases: TGTGCCAGCAGTCCGGGTTACTCCTACGAGCAGTACTTC.